This T cell receptor (beta chain) appears in the sequencing data of a study of cytomegalovirus exposure and HLA in healthy donors. Donors were ostensibly healthy at sampling, although undocumented immune exposures were probable. Overall study findings and caveats: Earlier findings revealed that most TCR beta V segments proved productive either about 87% or about 30% of the time. Most TCR sequences proved rare, with some public TCRs found in many donors.

Worth noting for this clone: Its specificity is unknown.

PCR used 60 Vbeta primers and 13 Jbeta primers. Some clones are missing from TCRdb's copy, which holds only in-frame ones; the method was immunoSEQ multiplex PCR. The sample lists roughly 100,000 clones, around 80% occurring once. Germline values: CDR1 SGDLS, CDR2 YYNGEE. The CDR3 spans 15 residues. With 4 bases removed from V and 5 bases from J, the gap between germline ends came to 18 bases. This TCR was sampled from a man younger than 40 in good health and CMV-seropositive. The gene calls are TRBV9 and TRBJ1-2; D might be TRBD1 (5 bases). Sequenced input: PBMCs. CDR3 in amino acids: CASSSPQGFPYGYTF. The CDR3 DNA sequence: TGTGCCAGCAGCTCCCCTCAGGGATTCCCATATGGCTACACCTTC.